A selection of T cell receptor beta chains follows, all from one sample in a study of Ad26.COV2.S vaccination and SARS-CoV-2 variants. Here immunoSEQ multiplex PCR was the method, and the copy in TCRdb shows in-frame clones only, minus some. The repertoire consists of about 350,000 clones, with 88% occurring once and the leading ten covering around 6.4%. The material was peripheral blood, obtained in a trial of Ad26.COV2.S vaccine versus placebo. The receptors shown here come from a person aged 18-60 years who received the Ad26.COV2.S COVID-19 vaccine or a placebo. CDR3s include the opening cysteine and the closing phenylalanine or tryptophan. Each record gives: V gene, J gene, clone size, CDR3 protein. Rows may omit the clone size; those that give it use once, few, many or a size class.

>TRBV20-1|TRBJ2-7|-
CSASTGQGSGEQYF
>TRBV30|TRBJ1-6|-
CAWSGQGQGPQLGNSPLHF
>TRBV6-5|TRBJ2-1|-
CASSYVGWGYNEQFF
>TRBV28|TRBJ2-3|-
CASRGPADTQYF
>TRBV6-6|TRBJ1-5|-
CASSYRGRDSNQPQHF
>TRBV30|TRBJ1-5|-
CAWSTGIGQPQHF
>TRBV25-1|TRBJ1-2|-
CASSGDRGYTF
>TRBV7-8|TRBJ2-2|once
CASSLVFQGGLGRTGELFF
>TRBV19|TRBJ1-1|-
CASKYRNTEAFF
>TRBV7-3|TRBJ2-7|-
CASSLRDRGDFEQYF
>TRBV5-6|TRBJ2-2|-
CASSLVGTGFAGELFF
>TRBV7-2|TRBJ2-1|-
CASSLDRRGRGFF
>TRBV5-1|TRBJ2-1|-
CASSPWGPNEQFF
>TRBV20-1|TRBJ2-1|-
CSARNSNEQFF
>TRBV6-2/TRBV6-3|TRBJ1-5|few
CASSYLGRDNQPQHF
>TRBV29-1|TRBJ1-2|once
CSVEPGPGGGYGYTF
>TRBV5-1|TRBJ1-3|-
CASSDRGLSSGNTIYF
>TRBV28|TRBJ1-1|-
CASTPSNPSTEAFF
>TRBV6-5|TRBJ2-7|-
CASRQGYYEQYF
>TRBV11-2|TRBJ1-2|few
CASSLSGTNGYTF
>TRBV10-3|TRBJ1-2|-
CAISESRRGRGYGYTF
>TRBV6-1|TRBJ2-7|-
CASSEPTSGRTYYEQYF
>TRBV19|TRBJ1-5|-
CASSHKWTGGNSNQPQHF
>TRBV6-2/TRBV6-3|TRBJ1-4|-
CASSMPTGAAEKLFF
>TRBV11-2|TRBJ2-2|-
CASSRLGTGELFF
>TRBV29-1|TRBJ2-2|once
CSVVQQGGTGELFF
>TRBV4-1|TRBJ1-1|-
CASSHNRGRITEAFF
>TRBV7-7|TRBJ2-5|-
CASSLAVQETQYF
>TRBV18|TRBJ1-1|-
CASSPREDTEAFF
>TRBV9|TRBJ1-1|-
CASGQGPTEAFF
>TRBV2|TRBJ2-1|-
CASRRTSGGVLEQFF
>TRBV10-3|TRBJ2-1|-
CAISVSNEQFF
>TRBV3-1/TRBV3-2|TRBJ2-7|few
CASSQGASGGYEQYF
>TRBV19|TRBJ1-1|-
CASSQAGTGSYETPEAFF
>TRBV6-5|TRBJ2-3|-
CASSTQRGSTDTQYF
>TRBV9|TRBJ1-2|-
CASSVVGGVRGTF
>TRBV6-5|TRBJ1-5|-
CASIWGGSNQPQHF